Sequencing of this T cell receptor (beta chain) was carried out in a study of T cell repertoires in cytomegalovirus infection (dated by TCRdb to 2018 to 2020). About the study as a whole: The peptide stimulations were aimed at well-studied HLA-B-restricted epitopes as well as recently identified HLA-C-restricted CMV epitopes, whose presentation resists viral immunomodulation. Donor HLA type was relevant to the analysis, as public TCR beta signatures indicated carriage of CMV infection together with the matching HLA type. Results and caveats for the whole study, not just this receptor: Carriers of CMV infection plus the relevant HLA type were discriminated by the cumulative frequency of public TCR beta family members in the study cohort and in an independent roughly 400-donor cohort. The ex vivo response was dominated by HLA-C-restricted CMV-specific TCR beta clonotypes, which also provided the single most frequent clonotype in two of eight donors.

As regards this clonotype: Its antigen has not been determined. No much larger clonotype is one base removed from it; base qualities were not supplied.

Trimming leaves V shorter by 4 bases and J shorter by 5 bases, with the junction holding 8 bases beyond the gene matches. The germline V gene yields SGHTA for CDR1 and FQGNSA for CDR2. The CDR3 runs 15 residues from the cysteine to the phenylalanine. The CDR3 DNA has 45 bases and is translated from base 1. Taken with the paper, the label for treatment or condition translates to: in vitro stimulation with specific CMV peptide epitopes to enrich CMV-specific T cells. Sequencing was carried out with an Illumina HiSeq 1500. In TCRdb, the public reads were trimmed at Q25 with fastp and aligned with MiXCR, with productive beta chains retained. Each CDR3 protein gets just one entry, which takes the most common genes and DNA from the rows behind it. This sample has roughly 310,000 distinct CDR3 sequences in its table, and about 29% of those were observed once. Around 19% of the sample rests with the top ten.

The sequence joins TRBV7-2 to TRBJ2-7, with 10 bases aligning to TRBD2. The source of this sequence is a human donor in good health (CMV status not recorded). Some clones in this sample may be carry-over from other donors' samples. The sample consisted of cultured PBMCs, taken from culture after CMV antigen stimulation. The nucleotide sequence is TGTGCCAGCAGCTCGCCCAGCGGGAGGGGTAACGAGCAGTACTTC. It encodes CASSSPSGRGNEQYF.